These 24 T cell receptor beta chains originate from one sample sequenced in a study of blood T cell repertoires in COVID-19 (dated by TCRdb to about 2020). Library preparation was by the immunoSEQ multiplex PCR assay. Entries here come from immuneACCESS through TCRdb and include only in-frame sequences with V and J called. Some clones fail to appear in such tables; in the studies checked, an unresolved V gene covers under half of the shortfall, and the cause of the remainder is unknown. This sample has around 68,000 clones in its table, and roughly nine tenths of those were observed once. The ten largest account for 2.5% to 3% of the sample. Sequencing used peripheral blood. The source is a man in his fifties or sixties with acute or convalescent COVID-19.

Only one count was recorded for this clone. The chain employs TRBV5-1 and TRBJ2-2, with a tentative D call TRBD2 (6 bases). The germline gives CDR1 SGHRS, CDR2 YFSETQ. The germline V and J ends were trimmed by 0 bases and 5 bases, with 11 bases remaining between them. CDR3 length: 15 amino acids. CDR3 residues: CASSLAQGGTGELFF. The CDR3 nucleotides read TGCGCCAGCAGCTTGGCCCAGGGAGGTACCGGGGAGCTGTTTTTT.

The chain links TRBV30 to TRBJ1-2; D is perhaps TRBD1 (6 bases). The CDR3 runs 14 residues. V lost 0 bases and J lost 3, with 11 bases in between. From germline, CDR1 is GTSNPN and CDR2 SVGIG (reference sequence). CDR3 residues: CAWSVSGADYGYTF. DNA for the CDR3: TGTGCCTGGAGTGTCTCAGGGGCGGACTATGGCTACACCTTC. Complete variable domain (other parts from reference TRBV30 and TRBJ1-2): SQTIHQWPATLVQPVGSPLSLECTVEGTSNPNLYWYRQAAGRGLQLLFYSVGIGQISSEVPQNLSASRPQDRQFILSSKKLLLSDSGFYLCAWSVSGADYGYTFGSGTRLTVV.

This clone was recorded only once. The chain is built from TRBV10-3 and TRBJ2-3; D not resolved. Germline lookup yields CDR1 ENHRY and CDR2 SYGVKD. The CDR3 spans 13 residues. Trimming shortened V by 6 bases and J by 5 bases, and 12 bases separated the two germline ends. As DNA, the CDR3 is TGTGCCATCAGCCTCCTCCCCGGAGATACGCAGTATTTT. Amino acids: CAISLLPGDTQYF.

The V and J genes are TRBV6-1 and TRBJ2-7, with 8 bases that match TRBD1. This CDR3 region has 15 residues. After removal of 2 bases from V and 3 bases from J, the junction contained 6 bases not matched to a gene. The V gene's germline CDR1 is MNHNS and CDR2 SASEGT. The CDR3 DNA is TGTGCCAGCAGTGAATTCGGACAGGGCAACTACGAGCAGTACGTC. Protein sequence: CASSEFGQGNYEQYV.

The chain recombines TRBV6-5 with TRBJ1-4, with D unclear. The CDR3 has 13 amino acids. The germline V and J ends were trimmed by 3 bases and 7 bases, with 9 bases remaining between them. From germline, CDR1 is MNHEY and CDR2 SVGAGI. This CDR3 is CASSYSAGEKLFF. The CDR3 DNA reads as TGTGCCAGCAGTTATAGTGCAGGTGAAAAACTGTTTTTT.

As DNA, the CDR3 is TGTGCCAGCAGCCCCGTTGACAGGGTGCCGTTCTTC. This sequence encodes CASSPVDRVPFF. The chain uses TRBV12-3 or TRBV12-4 and TRBJ2-1; TRBD1 aligns across 7 bases. Unmatched junction bases numbered 11, after V lost 6 bases and J lost 15 bases. CDR3 length: 12 residues.

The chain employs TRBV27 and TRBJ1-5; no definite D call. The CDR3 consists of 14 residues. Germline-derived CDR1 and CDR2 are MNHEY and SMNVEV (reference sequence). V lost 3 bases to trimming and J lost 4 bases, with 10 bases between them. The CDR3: CASSFSSSNQPQHF. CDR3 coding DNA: TGTGCCAGCAGTTTCTCGAGTTCGAATCAGCCCCAGCATTTT.

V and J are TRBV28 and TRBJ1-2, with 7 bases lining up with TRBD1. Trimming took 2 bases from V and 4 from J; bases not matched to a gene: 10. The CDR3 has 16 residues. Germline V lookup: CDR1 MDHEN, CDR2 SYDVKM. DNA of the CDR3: TGTGCCAGCAGTTTACCGGCAGGGGGTGCGGGCTATGGCTACACCTTC. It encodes CASSLPAGGAGYGYTF.

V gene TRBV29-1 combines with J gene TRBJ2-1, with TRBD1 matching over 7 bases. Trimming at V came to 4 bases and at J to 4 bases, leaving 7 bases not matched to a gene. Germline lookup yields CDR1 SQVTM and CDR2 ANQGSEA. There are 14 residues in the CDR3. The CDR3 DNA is TGCAGCGTTGGTAATACAGGGGCTTACAATGAGCAGTTCTTC. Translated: CSVGNTGAYNEQFF.

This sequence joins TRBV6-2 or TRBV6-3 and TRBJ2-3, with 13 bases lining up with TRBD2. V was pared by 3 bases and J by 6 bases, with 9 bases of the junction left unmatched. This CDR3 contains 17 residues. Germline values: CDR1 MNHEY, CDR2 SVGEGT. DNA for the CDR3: TGTGCCAGCAGTTATATTTCGGGACTAGCGGGAAAGGATACGCAGTATTTT. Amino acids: CASSYISGLAGKDTQYF.

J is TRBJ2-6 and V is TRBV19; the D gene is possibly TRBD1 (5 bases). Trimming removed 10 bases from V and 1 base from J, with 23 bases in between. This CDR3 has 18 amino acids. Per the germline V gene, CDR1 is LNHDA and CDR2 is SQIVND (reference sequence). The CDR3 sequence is CATAPDGQFPSGANVLTF. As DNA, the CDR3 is TGTGCCACCGCCCCGGACGGACAATTTCCATCTGGGGCCAACGTCCTGACTTTC.

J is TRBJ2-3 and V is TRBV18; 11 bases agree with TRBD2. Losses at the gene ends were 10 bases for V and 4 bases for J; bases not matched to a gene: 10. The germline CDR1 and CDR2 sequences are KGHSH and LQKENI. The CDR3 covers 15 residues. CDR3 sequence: CATSLAGGPPDTQYF. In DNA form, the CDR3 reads TGTGCCACCAGTTTAGCGGGAGGGCCGCCAGATACGCAGTATTTT.

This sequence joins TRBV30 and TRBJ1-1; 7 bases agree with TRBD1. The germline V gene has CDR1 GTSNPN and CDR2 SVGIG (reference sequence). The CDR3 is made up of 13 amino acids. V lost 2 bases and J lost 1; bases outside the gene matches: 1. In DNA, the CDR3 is TGTGCCTGGAGTCGACAGGGGAACACTGAAGCTTTCTTT. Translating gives CAWSRQGNTEAFF.

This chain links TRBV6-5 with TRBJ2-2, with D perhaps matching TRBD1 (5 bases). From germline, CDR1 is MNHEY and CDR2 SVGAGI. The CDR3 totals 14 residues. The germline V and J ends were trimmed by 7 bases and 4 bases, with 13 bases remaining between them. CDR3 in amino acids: CASKGQASTGELFF. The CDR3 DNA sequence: TGTGCCAGCAAGGGGCAAGCGAGCACCGGGGAGCTGTTTTTT.

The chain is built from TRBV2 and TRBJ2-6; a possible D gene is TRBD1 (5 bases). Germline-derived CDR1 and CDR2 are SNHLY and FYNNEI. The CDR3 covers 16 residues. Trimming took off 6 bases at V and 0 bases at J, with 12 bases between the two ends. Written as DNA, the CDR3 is TGTGCCAGCAGGACAGCCCAAAGCTCTGGGGCCAACGTCCTGACTTTC. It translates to CASRTAQSSGANVLTF.

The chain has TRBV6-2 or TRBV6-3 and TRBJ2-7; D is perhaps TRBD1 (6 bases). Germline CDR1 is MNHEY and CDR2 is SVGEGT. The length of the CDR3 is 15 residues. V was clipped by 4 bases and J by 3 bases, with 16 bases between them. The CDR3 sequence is CASSSPPAGVYEQYV. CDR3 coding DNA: TGTGCCAGCAGTTCTCCCCCGGCAGGGGTCTACGAGCAGTACGTC.

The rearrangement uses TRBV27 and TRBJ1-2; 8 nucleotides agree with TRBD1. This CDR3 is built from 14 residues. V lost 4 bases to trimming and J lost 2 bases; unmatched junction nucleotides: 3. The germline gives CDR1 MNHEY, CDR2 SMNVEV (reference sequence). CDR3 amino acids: CASSSWTGNYGYTF. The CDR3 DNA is TGTGCCAGCAGTTCCTGGACAGGGAACTATGGCTACACCTTC.

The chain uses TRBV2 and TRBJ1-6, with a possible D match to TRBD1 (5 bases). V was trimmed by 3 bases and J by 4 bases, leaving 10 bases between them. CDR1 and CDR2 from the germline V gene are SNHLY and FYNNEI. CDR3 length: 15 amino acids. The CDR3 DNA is TGTGCCAGCAGTGAGATTGGGGGGTATAATTCACCCCTCCACTTT. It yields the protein CASSEIGGYNSPLHF.

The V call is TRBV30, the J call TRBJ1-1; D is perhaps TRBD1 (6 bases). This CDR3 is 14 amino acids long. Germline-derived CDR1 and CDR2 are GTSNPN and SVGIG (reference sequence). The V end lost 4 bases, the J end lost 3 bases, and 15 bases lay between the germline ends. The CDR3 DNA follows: TGTGCCTGGAACCTACAGGGTGGGGACACTGAAGCTTTCTTT. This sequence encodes CAWNLQGGDTEAFF.

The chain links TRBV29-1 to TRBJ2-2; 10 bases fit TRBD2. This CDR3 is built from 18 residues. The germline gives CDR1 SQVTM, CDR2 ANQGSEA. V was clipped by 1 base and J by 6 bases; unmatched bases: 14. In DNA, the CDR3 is TGCAGCGTTGAAGGCGGGCTCAGCGGGAGGGCCAATGCCGGGGAGCTGTTTTTT. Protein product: CSVEGGLSGRANAGELFF.

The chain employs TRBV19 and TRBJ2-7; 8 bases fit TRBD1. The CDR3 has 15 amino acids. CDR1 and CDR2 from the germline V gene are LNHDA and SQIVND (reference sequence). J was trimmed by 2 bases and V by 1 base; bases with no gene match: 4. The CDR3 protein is CASSIGGTGPYEQYF. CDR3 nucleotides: TGTGCCAGTAGTATAGGCGGGACAGGCCCCTACGAGCAGTACTTC.

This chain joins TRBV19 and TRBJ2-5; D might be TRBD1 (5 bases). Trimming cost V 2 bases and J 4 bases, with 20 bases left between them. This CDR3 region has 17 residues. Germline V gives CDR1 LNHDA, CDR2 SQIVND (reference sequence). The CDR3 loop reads CASSISWGSPVVETQYF. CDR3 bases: TGTGCCAGTAGTATAAGTTGGGGCAGCCCGGTAGTAGAGACCCAGTACTTC.

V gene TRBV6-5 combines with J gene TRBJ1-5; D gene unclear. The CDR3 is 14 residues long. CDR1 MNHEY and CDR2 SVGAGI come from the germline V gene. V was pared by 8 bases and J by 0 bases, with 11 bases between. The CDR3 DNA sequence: TGTGCCAGCGGGCGGGGTGCTAGCAATCAGCCCCAGCATTTT. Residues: CASGRGASNQPQHF.

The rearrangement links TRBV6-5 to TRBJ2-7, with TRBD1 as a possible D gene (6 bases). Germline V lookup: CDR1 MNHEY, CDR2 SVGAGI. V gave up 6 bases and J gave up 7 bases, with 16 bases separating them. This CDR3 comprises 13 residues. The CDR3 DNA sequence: TGTGCCAGCAGAGAGGGACACCGCTTAGAGCAGTACGTC. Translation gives CASREGHRLEQYV.